Listed below are T cell receptor beta chains from one sample, sequenced in a study of blood T cell repertoires in COVID-19. This table comes from immunoSEQ multiplex PCR, and its TCRdb copy is limited to in-frame clones, with some not included. The repertoire holds 200,000 to 250,000 clones, with 88% as singletons. Sequencing was performed on PBMCs or T cells enriched from blood (not recorded which). These receptors were obtained from a woman between 50 and 59 years old with acute COVID-19. CDR3s include the opening cysteine and the closing phenylalanine or tryptophan. Each record gives: D gene, J gene, V gene, clone size, CDR3 DNA, CDR3 protein. The D gene is left open where the match is weak. Clone size is stated in some rows and not others, as once, few, many or a class when expanded.

TRBD1 TRBJ2-7 TRBV19 once TGTGCCAGTAGTCCGACAGGGGTCGAGCAGTACTTC CASSPTGVEQYF
TRBD2 TRBJ2-2 TRBV7-2 . TGTGCCAGCAGCTTAGGACTAGCGGGAGGTATTAGGGAGCTGTTTTTT CASSLGLAGGIRELFF
. TRBJ1-2 TRBV20-1 . TGCAGTCATAACATGCTCGATGGCTACACCTTC CSHNMLDGYTF
TRBD2 TRBJ2-3 TRBV19 . TGTGCCAGTACTGCTAGCGGGAGTTACTTAGATACGCAGTATTTT CASTASGSYLDTQYF
TRBD1 TRBJ2-7 TRBV9 . TGTGCCAGCAGCGTAGGCCCGACAGGGAGAGACTACGAGCAGTACTTC CASSVGPTGRDYEQYF
. TRBJ2-1 TRBV28 . TGTGCCAGCAGTGAGTCCCTGCGCCTGATCTACAATGAGCAGTTCTTC CASSESLRLIYNEQFF
TRBD2 TRBJ2-1 TRBV29-1 . TGCAGCGTTTCCAATGGCGGGAGTTGGTATGAGCAGTTCTTC CSVSNGGSWYEQFF
TRBD1 TRBJ2-7 TRBV5-4 . TGTGCCAGCAGCAGACAGGGGGCGGGATACGAGCAGTACTTC CASSRQGAGYEQYF
. TRBJ2-3 TRBV6-2/TRBV6-3 . TGTGCCAGCACCCCACGTGGGGCAGGCAACACAGATACGCAGTATTTT CASTPRGAGNTDTQYF
TRBD1 TRBJ2-3 TRBV28 few TGTGCCAGCAGCCGACAGGGGGCGGGTTCAGATACGCAGTATTTT CASSRQGAGSDTQYF
TRBD1 TRBJ2-3 TRBV19 . TGTGCCAGTAGAGGACAGGGGAATATCGCAGATACGCAGTATTTT CASRGQGNIADTQYF
TRBD1 TRBJ1-2 TRBV11-2 . TGTGCCAGCAGCTACCGGGACAGGGGTTTTGGCTACACCTTC CASSYRDRGFGYTF
. TRBJ1-1 TRBV18 . TGTGCCAGCTCACCACAGGGGGACACTGAAGCTTTCTTT CASSPQGDTEAFF
TRBD2 TRBJ2-3 TRBV7-2 . TGTGCCAGCAGCTTAGCCTCGACTAGCGGGATCACAGATACGCAGTATTTT CASSLASTSGITDTQYF
. TRBJ2-3 TRBV24-1 . TGTGCCACCAGTGATCCCCGAACTTCTAGCACAGATACGCAGTATTTT CATSDPRTSSTDTQYF
TRBD2 TRBJ2-5 TRBV29-1 . TGCAGCGTTGGTGTAGCGGGAGGGCGGGAGACCCAGTACTTC CSVGVAGGRETQYF
. TRBJ1-1 TRBV24-1 . TGTGCCACCAGTGATCGGGACATCCGGAACACTGAAGCTTTCTTT CATSDRDIRNTEAFF
. TRBJ2-2 TRBV10-2 once TGCGCCAGCAGGGCCCTCGAGGCCGGGGAGCTGTTTTTT CASRALEAGELFF
. TRBJ2-5 TRBV12-3/TRBV12-4 . TGTGCCAGCTCCAGGGGGGCGGTTTGGACCCAGTACTTC CASSRGAVWTQYF
. TRBJ2-7 TRBV7-3 . TGTGCCAGCAGCTCCACATCAGGGGAGCAGTACTTC CASSSTSGEQYF
TRBD1 TRBJ1-2 TRBV5-1 . TGCGCCAGCAGCTTGGCCGGGACAGGGGGCGCTGGCTACACCTTC CASSLAGTGGAGYTF
TRBD1 TRBJ2-2 TRBV9 . TGTGCCAAAGGACAGGGGAACACCGGGGAGCTGTTTTTT CAKGQGNTGELFF
TRBD1 TRBJ1-2 TRBV28 . TGTGCCAGCAGTGTGACAGGGTTTCTTGATAACTATGGCTACACCTTC CASSVTGFLDNYGYTF
TRBD2 TRBJ2-1 TRBV4-3 . TGCGCCAGCAGCCAAGTGAAGGGACTAGTTCTCAATGAGCAGTTCTTC CASSQVKGLVLNEQFF
. TRBJ1-2 TRBV13 . TGTGCCAGCAGCACCCCAGAGTCCGGGGGCTACACCTTC CASSTPESGGYTF
TRBD2 TRBJ2-1 TRBV19 . TGTGCCAGTACTTCAACGGGACTAGTGGGGTATGAGCAGTTCTTC CASTSTGLVGYEQFF
. TRBJ1-1 TRBV28 . TGTGCCAGCAGTTTTCCAGGGGACACTGAAGCTTTCTTT CASSFPGDTEAFF
. TRBJ2-5 TRBV4-1 . TGCGCCAGCAGCCAAGATTCTCGGGCTAGCAGTCAAGAGACCCAGTACTTC CASSQDSRASSQETQYF
TRBD1 TRBJ2-1 TRBV6-4 . TGTGCCAGCAGTGAAGGGACAGGGGGAGGCGAGCAGTTCTTC CASSEGTGGGEQFF
. TRBJ2-1 TRBV19 . TGTGCCAGTACGGCAGGTCCTTACAATGAGCAGTTCTTC CASTAGPYNEQFF
. TRBJ1-1 TRBV7-3 . TGTGCCAGCAGCTTTTTGGGCCAAACTGAAGCTTTCTTT CASSFLGQTEAFF
. TRBJ2-3 TRBV27 . TGTGCCAGCAGTTTTGGCAGGGGAAACCTAGGTCGCACAGATACGCAGTATTTT CASSFGRGNLGRTDTQYF
. TRBJ1-2 TRBV21-1 . TGTGCCAGCAGCCCTATGACGAGGGAAGCTAACTATGGCTACACCTTC CASSPMTREANYGYTF
TRBD1 TRBJ2-2 TRBV3-1/TRBV3-2 . TGTGCCAGCAGTTACTACAGGGGTTCGAACACCGGGGAGCTGTTTTTT CASSYYRGSNTGELFF
. TRBJ1-4 TRBV18 . TGTGCCAGCTCACCCGGGATTAATGAAAAACTGTTTTTT CASSPGINEKLFF
TRBD2 TRBJ2-1 TRBV13 . TGTGCCAGCAGCTCCCCGGGACTAGCGTTTACCTCCTACAATGAGCAGTTCTTC CASSSPGLAFTSYNEQFF
. TRBJ2-1 TRBV20-1 . TGCAGTGCTCCATTCTACAATGAGCAGTTCTTC CSAPFYNEQFF
. TRBJ1-2 TRBV9 once TGTGCCAGCAGCGTAGCGCCAGGGATAGCTAACTATGGCTACACCTTC CASSVAPGIANYGYTF
TRBD2 TRBJ2-5 TRBV5-1 . TGCGCCAGCAGCTTTTCTGGAGGACTAGCGGGAGTAGAGACCCAGTACTTC CASSFSGGLAGVETQYF
. TRBJ1-5 TRBV7-9 . TGTGCCAGCAGCTTAGACAGTTTGTCGGGGGGCAGCCAGCCCCAGCATTTT CASSLDSLSGGSQPQHF
. TRBJ2-3 TRBV4-2 . TGTGCCAGCAGCCTAGCTCTCGGGACTAGCACAGATACGCAGTATTTT CASSLALGTSTDTQYF
TRBD1 TRBJ1-4 TRBV27 . TGTGCCAGCAGTTTACAGGGGGCGGGTGAAAAACTGTTTTTT CASSLQGAGEKLFF
TRBD1 TRBJ2-2 TRBV28 . TGTGCCAGCAGTTTAGGGCAGGGGGCCACCGGGGAGCTGTTTTTT CASSLGQGATGELFF
. TRBJ2-7 TRBV11-2 . TGTGCCAGCAGCCCCCGTCGGGATTCCTACGAGCAGTACTTC CASSPRRDSYEQYF
TRBD1 TRBJ2-3 TRBV29-1 . TGCAGCGTTGAATGGAGGACAGGGCGTTCGGATACGCAGTATTTT CSVEWRTGRSDTQYF
. TRBJ2-2 TRBV28 once TGTGCCAGCAGTTTAGTGGGGGGCACCGGGGAGCTGTTTTTT CASSLVGGTGELFF
TRBD1 TRBJ1-5 TRBV29-1 . TGCAGCGTTTCACAGGGGATCCCCAATCAGCCCCAGCATTTT CSVSQGIPNQPQHF
TRBD2 TRBJ2-1 TRBV30 . TGTGCCTGGGGAGGACTAGCAGCTTACAATGAGCAGTTCTTC CAWGGLAAYNEQFF
TRBD1 TRBJ1-3 TRBV28 once TGTGCCAGCAGTTTGGCAGGGGGCACTGGAAACACCATATATTTT CASSLAGGTGNTIYF
TRBD1 TRBJ2-7 TRBV7-9 . TGTGCCAGCAGCTTTCTCGGACAGGGGAGCGAGCAGTACTTC CASSFLGQGSEQYF
. TRBJ1-4 TRBV12-1 . TGTGCCAGATCAATGACAGAGGAGCCTAATGAAAAACTGTTTTTT CARSMTEEPNEKLFF
. TRBJ2-4 TRBV20-1 . TGCAGTGCTAGTTACGAGGGGGAAAGATTTATACTAGCCAAAAACATTCAGTACTTC CSASYEGERFILAKNIQYF
. TRBJ1-4 TRBV28 . TGTGCCAGCAGTTTACTAGAAAAACTGTTTTTT CASSLLEKLFF
. TRBJ1-6 TRBV28 . TGTGCCAGCACAGGGCAGAGCTCCTATAATTCACCCCTCCACTTT CASTGQSSYNSPLHF
TRBD2 TRBJ2-3 TRBV20-1 once TGCAGTGCTGGTGGGCTAGCGGGAGGGAGGACAGATACGCAGTATTTT CSAGGLAGGRTDTQYF
. TRBJ2-5 TRBV5-1 . TGCGCCAGCAGCCTAAGACAGCCTCAAGAGACCCAGTACTTC CASSLRQPQETQYF
TRBD2 TRBJ2-2 TRBV15 . TGTGCCACCAGCACCCAAAGAAGGTCTAGCGGGAACACCGGGGAGCTGTTTTTT CATSTQRRSSGNTGELFF
. TRBJ1-1 TRBV7-8 many TGTGCCAGCAGCTTAAACGGGGTTACTGAAGCTTTCTTT CASSLNGVTEAFF
TRBD1 TRBJ1-6 TRBV10-3 . TGTGCCATCAGTGAACTAAGACAGGGTATAGGAACCAATTCACCCCTCCACTTT CAISELRQGIGTNSPLHF